Listed here are 13 T cell receptor beta chains from one sample, sequenced in a study of blood T cells in healthy people across ages. PCR was performed a second time for roughly 7 to 12 cycles using a sample-barcoded 5' primer and a J-beta primer mix. TCRdb re-derived calls from the 5' RACE reads in MiXCR, one entry per CDR3 protein. The table includes 1.5 million or so distinct CDR3 sequences, around 39% detected once. Source material: blood. These receptors all come from a woman in her late teens or twenties in good health.

This clonotype was detected a few times. This chain connects TRBV5-1 to TRBJ2-1, with TRBD2 matching 7 bases. This CDR3 has 19 amino acids. V dropped 0 bases and J dropped 0; count of bases not matched to a gene: 12. CDR1 is SGHRS, CDR2 YFSETQ, per germline. DNA of the CDR3: TGCGCCAGCAGCTTGGTATCCAGCGGGAAAAGACCCTCCTACAATGAGCAGTTCTTC. It is translated as CASSLVSSGKRPSYNEQFF. Full variable domain (missing parts from reference TRBV5-1 and TRBJ2-1): KAGVTQTPRYLIKTRGQQVTLSCSPISGHRSVSWYQQTPGQGLQFLFEYFSETQRNKGNFPGRFSGRQFSNSRSEMNVSTLELGDSALYLCASSLVSSGKRPSYNEQFFGPGTRLTVL.

This rearrangement joins TRBV7-8 to TRBJ2-1; 8 bases fit TRBD2. Trimming at V came to 1 base and at J to 11 bases, leaving 7 bases not matched to a gene. This CDR3 contains 14 residues. Germline V gene lookup returns CDR1 SGHVS and CDR2 FQNEAQ. The CDR3: CASSLGLAGRKQFF. The CDR3 bases are TGTGCCAGCAGCTTAGGCCTAGCGGGCCGGAAGCAGTTCTTC. Filled out from reference TRBV7-8 and TRBJ2-1, the complete variable domain reads GAGVSQSPRYKVAKRGQDVALRCDPISGHVSLFWYQQALGQGPEFLTYFQNEAQLDKSGLPSDRFFAERPEGSVSTLKIQRTQQEDSAVYLCASSLGLAGRKQFFGPGTRLTVL.

This clonotype was recorded a few times. The V call is TRBV6-5, the J call TRBJ2-1, with no clear D. Trimming removed 0 bases at V and 6 bases at J, with 12 bases between. The CDR3 runs 15 residues. Germline CDR1 is MNHEY and CDR2 is SVGAGI. This chain's CDR3 is CASSYSATLGNEQFF. CDR3 DNA: TGTGCCAGCAGTTACTCGGCTACCCTCGGCAATGAGCAGTTCTTC.

The sample holds a few counts of this clonotype. This chain connects TRBV4-1 to TRBJ2-3; a possible D gene is TRBD2 (6 bases). The CDR3 runs 15 residues. V was cut by 4 bases and J by 2 bases, with 13 bases left in between. Germline V CDR1 and CDR2: MGHRA, YSYEKL. The CDR3 coding sequence is TGCGCCAGCAGCCTCAGGACTACGTACACAGATACGCAGTATTTT. As protein: CASSLRTTYTDTQYF.

The chain couples TRBV5-1 to TRBJ1-5; D uncertain. The V gene lost 4 bases and the J gene lost 0 bases, with 11 bases spanning the gap. Germline loops: CDR1 SGHRS, CDR2 YFSETQ. This CDR3 contains 15 residues. This chain's CDR3 is CASSPTPDSNQPQHF. The CDR3 region has the DNA TGCGCCAGCAGCCCGACACCAGATAGCAATCAGCCCCAGCATTTT.

This clonotype was observed a handful of times. The CDR3 DNA reads TGTGCTAGTGGTTTTTTTAGCACGCAGTATTTT. Translation gives CASGFFSTQYF. The chain combines TRBV12-5 with TRBJ2-3, with no clear D. The CDR3 contains 11 residues. Trimming took 3 bases from V and 9 from J, leaving 7 bases between them. Germline CDR1 LGHNT, CDR2 FRNRAP. Variable domain in full (rest from reference TRBV12-5 and TRBJ2-3): DARVTQTPRHKVTEMGQEVTMRCQPILGHNTVFWYRQTMMQGLELLAYFRNRAPLDDSGMPKDRFSAEMPDATLATLKIQPSEPRDSAVYFCASGFFSTQYFGPGTRLTVL.

This rearrangement joins TRBV20-1 to TRBJ1-2; D perhaps matches TRBD1 (5 bases). The V end lost 3 bases, the J end lost 4 bases, and 15 bases lay between the germline ends. This CDR3 region has 14 residues. Germline lookup yields CDR1 DFQATT and CDR2 SNEGSKA (reference sequence). The CDR3 nucleotides are TGCAGTGCTAGGGGAGGGGATAAAATCTATGGCTACACCTTC. Amino acid sequence: CSARGGDKIYGYTF.

The chain is built from TRBV2 and TRBJ2-7; the match to TRBD1 covers 8 bases. Germline CDR1 SNHLY, CDR2 FYNNEI. This CDR3 comprises 12 residues. With 7 bases clipped from V and 4 bases from J, the junction kept 3 bases outside the gene matches. CDR3 in amino acids: CASKRTGYEQYF. CDR3 bases: TGTGCCAGCAAGAGGACAGGGTACGAGCAGTACTTC. Filled out from reference TRBV2 and TRBJ2-7, the complete variable domain reads EPEVTQTPSHQVTQMGQEVILRCVPISNHLYFYWYRQILGQKVEFLVSFYNNEISEKSEIFDDQFSVERPDGSNFTLKIRSTKLEDSAMYFCASKRTGYEQYFGPGTRLTVT.

The sample holds a few counts of this clonotype. The CDR3 region is CSVVPNAPYEQYF. CDR3 DNA sequence: TGCAGCGTTGTTCCGAACGCTCCCTACGAGCAGTACTTC. V gene TRBV29-1 combines with J gene TRBJ2-7; D call uncertain. CDR3 size: 13 residues. Deletions cut 4 bases from V and 2 bases from J, with 12 bases between. The V gene's germline CDR1 is SQVTM and CDR2 ANQGSEA.

The V gene is TRBV5-1, the J gene TRBJ1-2, with 7 bases that match TRBD1. This CDR3 has 14 residues. V lost 5 bases to trimming and J lost 2 bases; unmatched junction nucleotides: 6. The germline V gene encodes CDR1 SGHRS and CDR2 YFSETQ. Written as DNA, the CDR3 is TGCGCCAGCAGACCCGGGACAGCCAACTATGGCTACACCTTC. It yields the protein CASRPGTANYGYTF.

A few counts support this clonotype. The J gene is TRBJ2-7, the V gene TRBV4-2, with 12 bases that match TRBD2. V lost 4 bases to trimming and J lost 1 base; unmatched junction nucleotides: 14. Germline V CDR1 and CDR2: LGHNA, YNFKEQ. The CDR3 runs to 19 residues. The CDR3 spells CASSLQGGLAGGSSYEQYF. The CDR3 DNA reads TGTGCCAGCAGCCTCCAAGGAGGTCTAGCGGGAGGGAGTTCCTACGAGCAGTACTTC.

This clonotype has just a few counts. V and J are TRBV20-1 and TRBJ2-3, with TRBD2 as a possible D gene (6 bases). V lost 3 bases and J lost 1, with 14 bases in between. The germline gives CDR1 DFQATT, CDR2 SNEGSKA (reference sequence). This CDR3 region has 15 residues. The CDR3 DNA reads as TGCAGTGCTAGTTCCTCGGGCGGGGGCACAGATACGCAGTATTTT. Amino acid sequence: CSASSSGGGTDTQYF.

This clonotype is a singleton in its sample. The CDR3 sequence is CASSGHGGGGYTF. DNA for the CDR3: TGTGCCAGCAGCGGGCATGGGGGCGGCGGCTACACCTTC. The chain has TRBV7-2 and TRBJ1-2; D is possibly TRBD1 (6 bases). The V end was cut by 5 bases, the J end by 8 bases, with 15 bases between. Germline V lookup: CDR1 SGHTA, CDR2 FQGNSA. The CDR3 has 13 amino acids.